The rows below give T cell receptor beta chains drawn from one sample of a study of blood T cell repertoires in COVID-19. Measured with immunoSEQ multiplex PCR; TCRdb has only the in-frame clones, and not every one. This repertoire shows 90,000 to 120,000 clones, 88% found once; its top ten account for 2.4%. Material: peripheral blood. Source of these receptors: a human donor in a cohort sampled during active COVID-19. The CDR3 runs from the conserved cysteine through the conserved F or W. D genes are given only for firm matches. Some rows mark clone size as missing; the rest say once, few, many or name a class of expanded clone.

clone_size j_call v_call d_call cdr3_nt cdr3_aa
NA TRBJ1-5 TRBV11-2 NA TGTGCCAGCAGCCCCGGGGGCAATCAGCCCCAGCATTTT CASSPGGNQPQHF
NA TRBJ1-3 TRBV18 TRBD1 TGTGCCAGCTCACCGGGACAGAACTCTGGAAACACCATATATTTT CASSPGQNSGNTIYF
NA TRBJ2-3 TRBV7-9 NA TGTGCCAGCAGCTCATCCGGCGGTCTAGGAGATACGCAGTATTTT CASSSSGGLGDTQYF
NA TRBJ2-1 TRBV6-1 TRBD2 TGTGCCAGCAGTGAAAAATATCTAGCGGTATACAATGAGCAGTTCTTC CASSEKYLAVYNEQFF
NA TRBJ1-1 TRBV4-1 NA TGCGCCAGCAGCCGCAACCGGGACACGTGGAATACTGAAGCTTTCTTT CASSRNRDTWNTEAFF
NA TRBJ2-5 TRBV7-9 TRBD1 TGTGCCAGCAGCGAGGGACAGGGGGAGGAGACCCAGTACTTC CASSEGQGEETQYF
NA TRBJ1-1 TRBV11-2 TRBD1 TGTGCCAGCACCAATGAGGGGGCCTTGAACACTGAAGCTTTCTTT CASTNEGALNTEAFF
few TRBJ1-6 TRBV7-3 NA TGTGCCAGCAGCCGACAGGCCGATTCGCCCCTCCACTTT CASSRQADSPLHF
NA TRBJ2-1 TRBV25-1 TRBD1 TGTGCCAGCAGTGCTGGGACAGGAAGGATCTACAATGAGCAGTTCTTC CASSAGTGRIYNEQFF
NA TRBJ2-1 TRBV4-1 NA TGCGCCAGCAGCCAAGAACCGGGGAACCTCTACAATGAGCAGTTCTTC CASSQEPGNLYNEQFF
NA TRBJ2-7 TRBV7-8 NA TGTGCCAGCAGCCTAGGCGGGGCCGCCGAGCAGTACTTC CASSLGGAAEQYF
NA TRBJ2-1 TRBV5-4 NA TGTGCCAGCAGCTTGGGAGGCGGGTGGAGCTCCTACAATGAGCAGTTCTTC CASSLGGGWSSYNEQFF
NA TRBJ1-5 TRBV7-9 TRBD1 TGTGCCAGCAGCCTCACAGGGGGCGGCAATCAGCCCCAGCATTTT CASSLTGGGNQPQHF
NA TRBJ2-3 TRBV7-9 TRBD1 TGTGCCAGCAGCTCGGGACAGGGGGCAGATACGCAGTATTTT CASSSGQGADTQYF
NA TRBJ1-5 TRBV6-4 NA TGTGCCAGCAGTGACTTCGGCTTGGGACACTCGAATAGCAATCAGCCCCAGCATTTT CASSDFGLGHSNSNQPQHF
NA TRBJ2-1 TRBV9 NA TGTGCCAGCAGCGTAGGAGAAAGGGGCAATGAGCAGTTCTTC CASSVGERGNEQFF
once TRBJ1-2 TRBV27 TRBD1 TGTGCCAGCAGTTTATCGCCTTGGACAGGGGTGGGCGCTGGCTACACCTTC CASSLSPWTGVGAGYTF
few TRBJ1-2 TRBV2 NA TGTGCCAGCAGAGCGGACGGGAACTATGGCTACACCTTC CASRADGNYGYTF
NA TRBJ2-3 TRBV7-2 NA TGTGCCAGCAGCTTAGAGTCAGATGCAGATACGCAGTATTTT CASSLESDADTQYF
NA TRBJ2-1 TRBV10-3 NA TGTGCCATCAGTGGGGGTGGGAGCGGAGTGTACAATGAGCAGTTCTTC CAISGGGSGVYNEQFF
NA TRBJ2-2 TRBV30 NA TGTGCCTGGAGTGCAGGGGCGAACACCGGGGAGCTGTTTTTT CAWSAGANTGELFF
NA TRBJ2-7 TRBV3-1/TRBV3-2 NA TGTGCCAGCAGCCATCCCACACGTGCCTACGAGCAGTACTTC CASSHPTRAYEQYF
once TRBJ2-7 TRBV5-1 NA TGCGCCAGCAGCTTAACAGGAGTGAACTACGAGCAGTACTTC CASSLTGVNYEQYF
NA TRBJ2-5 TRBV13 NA TGTGCCAGCAGCTTATCCCGGGGATCGGGTGGAGAGACCCAGTACTTC CASSLSRGSGGETQYF
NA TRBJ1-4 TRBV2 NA TGTGCCAGCAGACTATCGGGAGATAATGAAAAACTGTTTTTT CASRLSGDNEKLFF
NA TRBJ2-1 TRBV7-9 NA TGTGGCGCTAGCGATTACAATGAGCAGTTCTTC CGASDYNEQFF
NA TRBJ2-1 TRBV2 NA TGTGCCAGCACCCCATGGAGCGACTCCTACAATGAGCAGTTCTTC CASTPWSDSYNEQFF
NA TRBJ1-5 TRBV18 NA TGTGCCAGCTCACCGATACATAGCAATCAGCCCCAGCATTTT CASSPIHSNQPQHF
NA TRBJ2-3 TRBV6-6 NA TGTGCCAGCAGCCCAGGGGGCACAGATACGCAGTATTTT CASSPGGTDTQYF
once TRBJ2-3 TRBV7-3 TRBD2 TGTGCCAGCAGCTTACTAGCGGGAGGGTCAGATACGCAGTATTTT CASSLLAGGSDTQYF
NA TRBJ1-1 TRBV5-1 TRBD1 TGCGCCAGCAGCCTAGGACAGGTTAACACTGAAGCTTTCTTT CASSLGQVNTEAFF
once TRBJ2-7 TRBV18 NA TGTGCCAGCTCACCGCCAGGGAACGAGCAGTACTTC CASSPPGNEQYF
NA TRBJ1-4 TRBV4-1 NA TGCGCCAGCAGCCTAAAAACCCCCGCGGCCACCGCAACTAATGAAAAACTGTTTTTT CASSLKTPAATATNEKLFF
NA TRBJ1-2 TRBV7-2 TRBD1 TGTGCCAGCAGCCCCGGACAGGTCTACGGCTACACCTTC CASSPGQVYGYTF
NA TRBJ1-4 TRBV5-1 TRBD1 TGCGCCAGCAGCTTGGCAGGGGGCGCGGGTGAAAAACTGTTTTTT CASSLAGGAGEKLFF
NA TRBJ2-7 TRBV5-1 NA TGCGCCAGCAGCTCCATGGGGGGAGCGGCCTACGAGCAGTACTTC CASSSMGGAAYEQYF
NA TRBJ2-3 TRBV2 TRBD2 TGTGCCAGCAGTTACAGGCTGGGGGGGGATACGCAGTATTTT CASSYRLGGDTQYF